These 15 T cell receptor beta chains originate from one sample sequenced in a study of T cell repertoires in cytomegalovirus infection. TCRdb re-called the reads with MiXCR, one entry per CDR3 protein. The sample carries about 360,000 distinct CDR3 sequences, over 15% recorded once. The sequenced sample consisted of PBMCs. These receptors were taken from a human donor in good health (CMV status not recorded). Some clones in this sample may be carry-over from other donors' samples.

The chain carries TRBV6-5 and TRBJ1-1; no firm D call. Per the germline V gene, CDR1 is MNHEY and CDR2 is SVGAGI. The V gene lost 2 bases and the J gene lost 7 bases, with 11 bases spanning the gap. The CDR3 covers 13 residues. For the CDR3, the DNA is TGTGCCAGCAGTTACCGGGCCTCCGGTGAAGCTTTCTTT. Its translation is CASSYRASGEAFF.

This clonotype occurred a few times. The rearrangement links TRBV7-8 to TRBJ2-7, with TRBD1 matching 8 bases. V shed 4 bases, J shed 5 bases, and the junction held 7 bases outside the gene matches. The CDR3 consists of 14 residues. Germline CDR1 SGHVS, CDR2 FQNEAQ. CDR3 sequence (DNA): TGTGCCAGCAGCTCTTCCGGGACAGGTAACGAGCAGTACTTC. Its translation: CASSSSGTGNEQYF.

This clonotype was counted only a few times. The chain combines TRBV20-1 with TRBJ1-4; no firm D call. Germline V gene sequence: CDR1 DFQATT, CDR2 SNEGSKA (reference sequence). This CDR3 has 12 amino acids. V lost 5 bases and J lost 11, with 15 bases in between. CDR3 in amino acids: CSARRIGEKLFF. The CDR3 coding sequence is TGCAGTGCTCGCCGTATCGGGGAGAAACTGTTTTTT.

This clonotype occurred a few times. The chain combines TRBV12-3 or TRBV12-4 with TRBJ2-1; 8 nucleotides match TRBD2. V was pared by 3 bases and J by 2 bases, with 3 bases of the junction left unmatched. This CDR3 has 15 amino acids. CDR3 loop: CASSLREATYNEQFF. The CDR3 region has the DNA TGTGCCAGCAGTTTGCGGGAGGCTACCTACAATGAGCAGTTCTTC.

A few counts support this clonotype. The chain has TRBV20-1 and TRBJ2-7; TRBD2 agrees at 9 bases. Per germline, CDR1 DFQATT and CDR2 SNEGSKA (reference sequence). Trimming removed 5 bases from V and 5 bases from J; junction bases left unmatched: 10. The CDR3 spans 14 residues. CDR3 in amino acids: CSAPLAGWGNEQYF. CDR3 coding DNA: TGCAGTGCTCCCCTAGCGGGGTGGGGGAACGAGCAGTACTTC.

V and J are TRBV24-1 and TRBJ2-1; D is ambiguous. V lost 5 bases and J 3 bases, leaving 7 bases between the germline ends. Germline CDR1 is KGHDR and CDR2 is SFDVKD. The CDR3 is 13 amino acids. The CDR3 is CATSVGSYNEQFF. Written as DNA, the CDR3 is TGTGCCACCAGTGTGGGTAGCTACAATGAGCAGTTCTTC.

This clonotype was found many times. This chain links TRBV6-2 or TRBV6-3 with TRBJ2-3; no clear D. The CDR3 runs 11 residues. CDR1 and CDR2 from the germline V gene are MNHEY and SVGEGT. V shed 9 bases and J shed 1 base, with 5 bases lying between them. CDR3 protein: CARNCTDTQYF. DNA of the CDR3: TGTGCCAGAAATTGCACAGATACGCAGTATTTT.

This chain links TRBV7-2 with TRBJ2-7; 8 nucleotides line up with TRBD2. J gave up 1 base and V 5 bases, and 7 bases lay outside the gene matches. This CDR3 is built from 15 residues. Germline assignment: CDR1 SGHTA and CDR2 FQGNSA. CDR3 in amino acids: CASSHRIAGSYEQYF. The CDR3 nucleotides are TGTGCCAGCAGCCACCGGATAGCGGGGTCCTACGAGCAGTACTTC.

A few counts support this clonotype. This chain links TRBV6-2 or TRBV6-3 with TRBJ1-3, with D uncertain. This CDR3 region has 14 residues. V was cut by 2 bases and J by 3 bases, with 8 bases left in between. Germline V lookup: CDR1 MNHEY, CDR2 SVGEGT. CDR3 sequence: CASSYGPVGNTIYF. For the CDR3, the DNA is TGTGCCAGCAGTTACGGGCCAGTTGGAAACACCATATATTTT.

This chain connects TRBV2 to TRBJ2-3; tentatively, D is TRBD2 (6 bases). Germline V gene lookup returns CDR1 SNHLY and CDR2 FYNNEI. V dropped 5 bases and J dropped 0 bases, with 12 bases sitting between them. The CDR3 contains 15 residues. CDR3 DNA sequence: TGTGCCAGCAGTCAAAGGGACTCGAGCACAGATACGCAGTATTTT. Translated, it gives CASSQRDSSTDTQYF.

This clonotype was seen repeatedly, ten times or more. The J gene is TRBJ1-3, the V gene TRBV7-2, with TRBD1 identical over 7 bases. Germline-derived CDR1 and CDR2 are SGHTA and FQGNSA. The V and J ends lost 1 base and 6 bases, in that order; junction bases with no gene match: 6. CDR3 length equals 15 residues. CDR3 bases: TGTGCCAGCAGCTTAGATAGGGGACAGCAAAACACCATATATTTT. Protein sequence: CASSLDRGQQNTIYF.

This clonotype appeared many times. The chain has TRBV12-3 or TRBV12-4 and TRBJ1-2, with D possibly matching TRBD1 (6 bases). The CDR3 is 14 residues long. Trimming shortened V by 7 bases and J by 5 bases, and 17 bases separated the two germline ends. The chain's CDR3 is CASTGALGPYGYTF. In DNA, the CDR3 is TGTGCCAGCACAGGGGCTCTGGGGCCTTATGGCTACACCTTC.

This clonotype was observed a few times. At one of its ends the junction is not consistent with the germline gene, which may arise from a read error. The chain is built from TRBV12-3 or TRBV12-4 and TRBJ2-4; D is undetermined. The CDR3 is made up of 14 amino acids. CDR3 in amino acids: CASTSQRNTPNKHF. The CDR3 bases are TGTGCCAGCACCAGTCAGCGAAATACTCCGAATAAGCACTTC.

The J gene is TRBJ2-2, the V gene TRBV20-1; TRBD2 agrees at 7 bases. CDR3 length equals 14 residues. Germline V lookup: CDR1 DFQATT, CDR2 SNEGSKA (reference sequence). After removal of 1 base from V and 3 bases from J, the junction contained 2 bases not matched to a gene. The CDR3 reads CSARVRGYTGELFF. CDR3 sequence (DNA): TGCAGTGCTAGAGTGCGGGGGTACACCGGGGAGCTGTTTTTT.

The chain is built from TRBV7-2 and TRBJ1-2; 9 bases map to TRBD1. CDR3 length: 14 residues. The germline CDR1 and CDR2 sequences are SGHTA and FQGNSA. The V segment lost 6 bases and the J segment 8 bases; nucleotides outside the gene matches: 10. CDR3 sequence: CASSPPRDRVGYTF. In DNA, the CDR3 is TGTGCCAGCAGTCCTCCCCGGGACAGGGTAGGCTACACCTTC.